The 4 T cell receptor beta chains below all came from one sample that was sequenced in a study of T-cell reconstitution after alpha-beta-depleted transplantation in children. For TCRbeta, the library was prepared with unique molecular identifiers. TCRdb itself ran the PCR reads through MiXCR, one entry per CDR3 protein. The sample holds 490,000 or so distinct CDR3 sequences, approximately 12% seen once. The specimen was PBMCs from the stem cell graft donor, collected from the stem cell graft. These receptors came from a human donor who donated a stem cell graft to a child with combined immunodeficiency.

This rearrangement joins TRBV11-2 to TRBJ2-5; 8 bases fit TRBD2. The V segment lost 2 bases and the J segment 4 bases; nucleotides outside the gene matches: 6. Germline V gives CDR1 SGHAT, CDR2 FQNNGV. The CDR3 is 15 amino acids. The CDR3 bases are TGTGCCAGCAGCTTATACGGGAGGGCCTTAGAGACCCAGTACTTC. Translated, it gives CASSLYGRALETQYF.

V usage is TRBV5-5 and J usage is TRBJ2-1; D call uncertain. Between the trimmed V and J ends, which lost 0 bases and 9 bases, there was a span of 7 bases. Germline V gives CDR1 SGHKS, CDR2 YYEKEE (reference sequence). The CDR3 totals 12 residues. The CDR3 region is CASSLDPTEQFF. The CDR3 DNA reads as TGTGCCAGCAGCTTGGACCCCACTGAGCAGTTCTTC. The variable domain in full, with the rest retrieved from reference TRBV5-5 and TRBJ2-1, is DAGVTQSPTHLIKTRGQQVTLRCSPISGHKSVSWYQQVLGQGPQFIFQYYEKEERGRGNFPDRFSARQFPNYSSELNVNALLLGDSALYLCASSLDPTEQFFGPGTRLTVL.

This clonotype has a handful of counts. This chain uses TRBV24-1 with TRBJ2-7; a weak D match, TRBD1 (6 bases). The CDR3 has 12 amino acids. V was clipped by 6 bases and J by 3 bases, with 8 bases between them. CDR1 is KGHDR, CDR2 SFDVKD, per germline. In DNA form, the CDR3 reads TGTGCCACCAGTACAGGGAACTACGAGCAGTACTTC. This encodes CATSTGNYEQYF.

This clonotype came up many times. V usage is TRBV15 and J usage is TRBJ2-1; D call uncertain. Germline-derived CDR1 and CDR2 are LNHNV and YYDKDF (reference sequence). The CDR3 runs to 15 residues. The germline V and J ends were trimmed by 1 base and 3 bases, with 10 bases remaining between them. The CDR3 coding sequence is TGTGCCACCAGCAGAGGACCGTCCTACTACAATGAGCAGTTCTTC. It encodes CATSRGPSYYNEQFF.